This TCR beta chain was captured in a study of cytomegalovirus exposure and HLA in healthy donors. Germline CDR1 reads MGHRA; CDR2 reads YSYEKL. The CDR3 totals 15 residues. Trimming removed 3 bases from V and 1 base from J; junction bases left unmatched: 3. Study conclusions and caveats: An assumption of roughly uniform sequencing depth across donors underlay the presence/absence analyses. It is likely that the observed cluster of highly shared sequence variants was a sequencing artifact.

About this clone itself: Its specificity is not known.

PCR used 60 Vbeta primers and 13 Jbeta primers. Assay: immunoSEQ multiplex PCR; the TCRdb copy retains only in-frame clones and omits some. This table has more than 140,000 clones, 55% to 70% appearing once. The receptor was derived from a woman in her 30s in good health and CMV-seropositive. J is TRBJ2-7 and V is TRBV4-1; 10 bases agree with TRBD2. The source material was PBMCs. CDR3 sequence: CASSQWTSGSYEQYF. In DNA, the CDR3 is TGCGCCAGCAGCCAGTGGACTAGCGGTTCCTACGAGCAGTACTTC.